The subject of this entry is one T cell receptor (beta chain). Its target is unknown. The sample originates from a study of cytomegalovirus exposure and HLA in healthy donors. General study points: Clonal expansion was found to be greater in HLA-associated TCR beta chains than in equally common others in a later analysis.

Amplification used 60 Vbeta primers and 13 Jbeta primers. Libraries were prepared by immunoSEQ multiplex PCR; TCRdb keeps only in-frame clonotypes and omits some of them. The sample has 50,000 or so clones; 70% to 80% are singletons. Specimen: PBMCs. This TCR was sampled from a woman in her 40s in good health and CMV-seropositive.

The CDR3: CATSRGYIDKGELFF. In nucleotides, the CDR3 is TGTGCCACCAGCAGAGGTTATATCGACAAAGGGGAGCTGTTTTTT. This chain joins TRBV15 and TRBJ2-2; D remains ambiguous. The CDR3 extends over 15 amino acids. Germline loops: CDR1 LNHNV, CDR2 YYDKDF (reference sequence). V was cut by 1 base and J by 8 bases, with 14 bases left in between.